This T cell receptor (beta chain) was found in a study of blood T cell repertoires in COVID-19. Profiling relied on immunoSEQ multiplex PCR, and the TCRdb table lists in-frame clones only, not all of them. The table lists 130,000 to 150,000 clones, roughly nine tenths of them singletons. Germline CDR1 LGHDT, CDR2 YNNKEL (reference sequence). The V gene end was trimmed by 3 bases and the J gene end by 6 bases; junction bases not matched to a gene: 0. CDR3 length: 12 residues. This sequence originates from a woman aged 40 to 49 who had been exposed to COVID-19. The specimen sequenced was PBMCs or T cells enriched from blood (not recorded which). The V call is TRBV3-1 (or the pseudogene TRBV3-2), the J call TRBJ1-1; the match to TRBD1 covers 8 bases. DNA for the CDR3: TGTGCCAGCAGCCAGACAGGGGCTGAAGCTTTCTTT. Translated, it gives CASSQTGAEAFF.